The next 29 T cell receptor beta chains were all read from a single sample in a study of blood T cells in healthy people across ages. A second PCR, run for roughly 7 to 11 cycles, used a sample-barcoded 5' primer plus a J-beta primer mix. From the 5' RACE reads, TCRdb called clonotypes with MiXCR, one entry per CDR3 protein. The sample contains under 1,100,000 distinct CDR3 sequences, approximately 26% of which appear only once. These data were likewise used in another study, on T cells of mothers and their children.

The material sequenced was blood. All receptors derive from a girl aged 2 to 9 in good health.

This clonotype has more than one count but fewer than ten. V gene TRBV4-1 combines with J gene TRBJ2-1; D is uncertain. The better agreement between TRBJ2-7 and the DNA end casts doubt on the J call. Germline V lookup: CDR1 MGHRA, CDR2 YSYEKL. This CDR3 is built from 13 residues. CDR3 in amino acids: CASSGGLWDEQYF. The CDR3 nucleotides read TGCGCCAGCAGCGGTGGGTTGTGGGATGAGCAGTACTTC.

This clonotype was seen more than once but under ten times. The junction does not match germline at one end; this may be a read error. This chain links TRBV7-9 with TRBJ1-1, with a weak D call TRBD1 (5 bases). The germline gives CDR1 SEHNR, CDR2 FQNEAQ (reference sequence). The CDR3 covers 13 residues. The CDR3 reads CASSLEGVTGAFF. In DNA form, the CDR3 reads TGTGCCAGCAGCTTAGAAGGGGTAACTGGAGCTTTCTTT.

This clonotype showed up just a few times. V usage is TRBV2 and J usage is TRBJ2-7; tentatively, D is TRBD1 (7 bases). V gave up 8 bases and J gave up 2 bases, with 10 bases separating them. Germline V CDR1 and CDR2: SNHLY, FYNNEI. The CDR3 is made up of 12 amino acids. CDR3 loop: CASQGGTYEQYF. CDR3 nucleotides: TGTGCCAGCCAGGGGGGCACCTACGAGCAGTACTTC.

V and J are TRBV20-1 and TRBJ2-5; TRBD2 agrees at 8 bases. The better agreement between TRBJ2-7 and the DNA end casts doubt on the J call. The CDR3 has 15 amino acids. CDR1 and CDR2 from the germline V gene are DFQATT and SNEGSKA (reference sequence). The CDR3 reads CSARESGGLPYEQYF. The CDR3, as DNA: TGCAGTGCTAGAGAAAGCGGGGGCCTACCCTACGAGCAGTACTTC.

This clonotype came up a few times. This sequence joins TRBV6-1 and TRBJ1-1, with 7 bases fitting TRBD1. The CDR3 has 17 residues. The germline CDR1 and CDR2 sequences are MNHNS and SASEGT. V lost 10 bases, J lost 0 bases, and 17 bases stayed unmatched. The CDR3: CATGGLQGPWVNTEAFF. CDR3 bases: TGTGCCACAGGGGGACTACAGGGCCCTTGGGTGAACACTGAAGCTTTCTTT.

This chain connects TRBV4-3 to TRBJ1-2; possible D gene TRBD1, 6 bases. The V end was cut by 0 bases, the J end by 8 bases, with 19 bases between. CDR3 size: 16 residues. Germline loops: CDR1 LGHNA, CDR2 YSLEER. This chain's CDR3 is CASSQDLADQGKGYTF. The CDR3 bases are TGCGCCAGCAGCCAAGATTTGGCCGATCAGGGGAAGGGCTACACCTTC.

This clonotype was picked up one time. This chain connects TRBV29-1 to TRBJ2-5; either TRBD1 or TRBD2 may supply D (5 bases each). The closer fit of TRBJ2-1 to the DNA end suggests the J call may be wrong. This CDR3 is built from 10 residues. In germline, CDR1 is SQVTM, CDR2 ANQGSEA. CDR3 nucleotides: TGCAGCGGGGGGATGAATGAGCAGTTCTTC. Protein sequence: CSGGMNEQFF.

This clonotype was detected a few times. This chain connects TRBV6-5 to TRBJ2-7, with D possibly being TRBD1 (5 bases). Trimming took off 6 bases at V and 0 bases at J, with 15 bases between the two ends. The CDR3 totals 15 residues. The germline V gene has CDR1 MNHEY and CDR2 SVGAGI. CDR3 nucleotides: TGTGCCAGCAGGACTCTCGTTAGGGGCTCCTACGAGCAGTACTTC. It codes for CASRTLVRGSYEQYF.

The chain joins TRBV6-5 to TRBJ1-4; D call uncertain. The V end lost 6 bases, the J end lost 4 bases, and 9 bases lay between the germline ends. The germline gives CDR1 MNHEY, CDR2 SVGAGI. This CDR3 is 13 amino acids long. CDR3 DNA: TGTGCCAGCAGAGACACAGTTAATGAAAAACTGTTTTTT. Translated: CASRDTVNEKLFF.

As concerns this clonotype: Sequence at one end of the junction differs from germline and may be a read error. This rearrangement joins TRBV12-3 or TRBV12-4 to TRBJ1-2, with no clear D. The CDR3 contains 15 residues. In DNA form, the CDR3 reads TGCGCCAGCAGTTTTAACGGCAAAACGAACTATGGCTACACCTTC. The encoded protein is CASSFNGKTNYGYTF.

This clonotype was seen only a few times. The chain links TRBV9 to TRBJ2-3; a weak D match, TRBD2 (6 bases). The germline CDR1 and CDR2 sequences are SGDLS and YYNGEE. V shed 0 bases and J shed 0 bases, with 14 bases lying between them. The CDR3 length is 17 residues. CDR3 DNA: TGTGCCAGCAGCGTAGACGGGAGATTATCTAGCACAGATACGCAGTATTTT. Encoded protein: CASSVDGRLSSTDTQYF.

V is TRBV6-1 and J is TRBJ1-1; TRBD1 is a possible D gene (5 bases). The CDR3 extends over 14 amino acids. The germline V and J ends were trimmed by 8 bases and 9 bases, with 22 bases remaining between them. Germline-derived CDR1 and CDR2 are MNHNS and SASEGT. The CDR3 sequence is CASPEGPASLKAFF. DNA for the CDR3: TGTGCCAGCCCCGAGGGACCGGCCAGCCTGAAAGCTTTCTTT.

This clonotype was counted only a few times. The rearrangement joins TRBV6-6 to TRBJ2-7; no reliable D call. Germline V gene lookup returns CDR1 MNHNY and CDR2 SVGAGI (reference sequence). Trimming left V 8 bases short and J 1 base short, with 9 bases between. The CDR3 spans 12 residues. CDR3 in DNA: TGTGCCAGCGAGGATCGATCCTACGAGCAGTACTTC. Its protein is CASEDRSYEQYF.

This clonotype was seen more than once but under ten times. This chain connects TRBV29-1 to TRBJ1-1; 7 bases align to TRBD1. Per germline, CDR1 SQVTM and CDR2 ANQGSEA. The CDR3 is 13 residues long. V was pared by 6 bases and J by 6 bases, with 10 bases of the junction left unmatched. The CDR3 DNA follows: TGCAGCGTATTAACAGGGGATTGGGCTGAAGCTTTCTTT. Protein: CSVLTGDWAEAFF.

There are a few counts of this clonotype. The gene calls are TRBV20-1 and TRBJ1-4; 7 bases fit TRBD1. The V segment lost 6 bases and the J segment 3 bases; nucleotides outside the gene matches: 13. Germline CDR1 DFQATT, CDR2 SNEGSKA (reference sequence). The CDR3 runs to 16 residues. CDR3 coding DNA: TGCAGTGCCCGCCCTTTAGGGACAGCAGCTAATGAAAAACTGTTTTTT. It translates to CSARPLGTAANEKLFF.

The gene calls are TRBV20-1 and TRBJ1-3; weak D call: TRBD1 (6 bases). V was cut by 5 bases and J by 3 bases, with 11 bases left in between. CDR3 size: 13 residues. Germline CDR1 is DFQATT and CDR2 is SNEGSKA (reference sequence). This CDR3 reads CSAHDRIGNTIYF. In DNA, the CDR3 is TGCAGTGCTCACGACAGGATTGGAAACACCATATATTTT.

In this sample, this clonotype turned up once. The chain couples TRBV7-9 to TRBJ1-2; no firm D call. CDR3 length: 14 residues. V was trimmed by 5 bases and J by 1 base, leaving 11 bases between them. The germline V gene has CDR1 SEHNR and CDR2 FQNEAQ (reference sequence). CDR3 loop: CASSPSGVNYGYTF. Written as DNA, the CDR3 is TGTGCCAGCAGCCCTTCCGGGGTTAACTATGGCTACACCTTC.

Turning to this clonotype: Compared with germline, one end of the junction differs, possibly owing to a read error. This CDR3 reads CASSLRGRDHERYF. The CDR3 DNA sequence: TGTGCCAGCAGTCTCCGGGGAAGGGACCACGAGCGGTACTTC. The chain links TRBV6-5 to TRBJ2-7; D tentatively reads TRBD1 or TRBD2 (5 bases each). Germline loops: CDR1 MNHEY, CDR2 SVGAGI. This CDR3 is 14 amino acids long.

The V and J genes are TRBV6-2 or TRBV6-3 and TRBJ2-7; D may correspond to TRBD1 or TRBD2 (5 bases each). V lost 3 bases to trimming and J lost 3 bases, with 12 bases between them. Germline values: CDR1 MNHEY, CDR2 SVGEGT. The CDR3 loop spans 14 amino acids. The CDR3 loop is CASSYVGVHYEQYF. The CDR3 DNA follows: TGTGCCAGCAGTTATGTGGGGGTCCACTACGAGCAGTACTTC.

V usage is TRBV20-1 and J usage is TRBJ2-7, with D possibly matching TRBD1 (5 bases). This CDR3 contains 15 residues. From germline, CDR1 is DFQATT and CDR2 SNEGSKA (reference sequence). Between the trimmed V and J ends, which lost 0 bases and 2 bases, there was a span of 14 bases. CDR3 coding DNA: TGCAGTGCTAGAGAGTCAGGGCCCTTACCCTACGAGCAGTACTTC. Encoded protein: CSARESGPLPYEQYF.

The chain has TRBV29-1 and TRBJ2-5; D is possibly TRBD1 or TRBD2 (5 bases each). Germline lookup yields CDR1 SQVTM and CDR2 ANQGSEA. V was pared by 4 bases and J by 7 bases, with 13 bases between. The CDR3 is made up of 12 amino acids. For the CDR3, the DNA is TGCAGCGTTGGGGACGGTGAGGTGACCCAGTACTTC. Amino acid sequence: CSVGDGEVTQYF. Full variable domain (rest looked up from reference TRBV29-1 and TRBJ2-5): SAVISQKPSRDICQRGTSLTIQCQVDSQVTMMFWYRQQPGQSLTLIATANQGSEATYESGFVIDKFPISRPNLTFSTLTVSNMSPEDSSIYLCSVGDGEVTQYFGPGTRLLVL.

This clonotype has just a few counts. The chain links TRBV28 to TRBJ2-5, with D unclear. V lost 7 bases and J 1 base, leaving 13 bases between the germline ends. The germline V gene encodes CDR1 MDHEN and CDR2 SYDVKM. There are 14 residues in the CDR3. CDR3 protein: CASMVGSSQETQYF. The CDR3 DNA follows: TGTGCCAGCATGGTGGGATCGAGCCAAGAGACCCAGTACTTC. Filled out from reference TRBV28 and TRBJ2-5, the complete variable domain reads DVKVTQSSRYLVKRTGEKVFLECVQDMDHENMFWYRQDPGLGLRLIYFSYDVKMKEKGDIPEGYSVSREKKERFSLILESASTNQTSMYLCASMVGSSQETQYFGPGTRLLVL.

This clonotype was seen a few times. This chain joins TRBV4-3 and TRBJ2-3, with 16 bases lining up with TRBD2. The junction had 10 bases not matched to a gene; V was cut back by 0 bases and J by 1 base. CDR3 length equals 21 residues. Germline V gene lookup returns CDR1 LGHNA and CDR2 YSLEER. The CDR3 DNA is TGCGCCAGCAGCCAAGATCCGGGACTAGCGGGGGGGCCAGGTGGCACAGATACGCAGTATTTT. It is translated as CASSQDPGLAGGPGGTDTQYF.

The J gene is TRBJ1-4, the V gene TRBV4-2; D gene ambiguous. Trimming removed 0 bases at V and 8 bases at J, with 13 bases between. The CDR3 sequence is 15 residues long. The germline CDR1 and CDR2 sequences are LGHNA and YNFKEQ. The CDR3 DNA is TGTGCCAGCAGCCAAGATGAGGCAGGAGGAGAAAAACTGTTTTTT. This sequence encodes CASSQDEAGGEKLFF.

This clonotype was detected only a few times. The J gene is TRBJ1-5, the V gene TRBV6-5; D remains unclear. The CDR3 is 13 residues long. Trimming took off 0 bases at V and 6 bases at J, with 6 bases between the two ends. Germline-derived CDR1 and CDR2 are MNHEY and SVGAGI. As DNA, the CDR3 is TGTGCCAGCAGTTACTCGTTCTCTCAGCCCCAGCATTTT. As protein: CASSYSFSQPQHF.

Turning to this clonotype: Germline is not matched at one junction end, which may reflect a read error. DNA for the CDR3: TGCAGCGTTGCGGGAGCGTTATCCTACGGGCAGTACTTC. Its translation: CSVAGALSYGQYF. This chain links TRBV29-1 with TRBJ2-7; a weak D match, TRBD2 (6 bases). The CDR3 is made up of 13 amino acids. Per the germline V gene, CDR1 is SQVTM and CDR2 is ANQGSEA.

The table lists this clonotype with a few counts. The genes are TRBV7-9 and TRBJ2-7, with no clear D. CDR1 and CDR2 from the germline V gene are SEHNR and FQNEAQ (reference sequence). V lost 5 bases and J lost 1, with 12 bases in between. This CDR3 comprises 14 residues. CDR3 sequence reads: CASSPNSFSYEQYF. The CDR3 DNA reads as TGTGCCAGCAGCCCGAACAGCTTTTCCTACGAGCAGTACTTC.

The chain carries TRBV13 and TRBJ1-1; D possibly corresponds to TRBD1 (6 bases). The CDR3 totals 15 residues. The V end lost 4 bases, the J end lost 3 bases, and 15 bases lay between the germline ends. Germline V gene data show CDR1 as PRHDT and CDR2 as FYEKMQ (reference sequence). CDR3 coding DNA: TGTGCCAGCAGCTCCGGCGGGGGGGCGGACACTGAAGCTTTCTTT. Protein product: CASSSGGGADTEAFF. Using reference TRBV13 and TRBJ1-1 for the parts outside the CDR3, the full variable domain is AAGVIQSPRHLIKEKRETATLKCYPIPRHDTVYWYQQGPGQDPQFLISFYEKMQSDKGSIPDRFSAQQFSDYHSELNMSSLELGDSALYFCASSSGGGADTEAFFGQGTRLTVV.

This chain joins TRBV24-1 and TRBJ1-5; D may be TRBD1 (5 bases). Trimming cost V 4 bases and J 3 bases, with 15 bases left between them. The CDR3 is 16 amino acids. Germline V gene lookup returns CDR1 KGHDR and CDR2 SFDVKD. Here the CDR3 reads CATSETGTVLNQPQHF. CDR3 in DNA: TGTGCCACCAGTGAAACGGGGACGGTCCTCAATCAGCCCCAGCATTTT.